This record covers a single T cell receptor (beta chain). With 6 bases clipped from V and 5 bases from J, the junction kept 7 bases outside the gene matches. Germline V CDR1 and CDR2: KGHSH, LQKENI. This CDR3 is 15 amino acids long. Authors' analysis steps: Quantification of nucleated cells was approximated via reference gene primer amplification. Method: immunoSEQ multiplex PCR; TCRdb's copy keeps in-frame clones and lacks some. That table furnishes V, J and clone size, whereas the DNA furnished D and trimming. The sample shows 250,000 to 350,000 clones, approximately 90% of them seen only once. This sample is drawn from a study of blood T cell repertoires in COVID-19. Study information: Some COVID-19 samples were acute and others convalescent; all came from the United States, Italy and Spain.

The specimen was peripheral blood. This sequence joins TRBV18 and TRBJ2-2; TRBD1 aligns across 9 bases. This TCR derives from a man younger than 45 with acute or convalescent COVID-19. CDR3 amino acids: CASSLGQGRTGELFF. The CDR3 DNA follows: TGTGCCAGCTCCCTGGGACAGGGTCGGACCGGGGAGCTGTTTTTT.